Reported below is one TCR beta chain. Its antigen remains unidentified. No base qualities exist here, and no much larger clone lies one base off it. The record originates from a study of T-cell reconstitution after alpha-beta-depleted transplantation in children (TCRdb year 2016). Regarding the study in general: The study quantitatively tracked T-cell immune reconstitution after TCRalphabeta/CD19-depleted allogeneic hematopoietic cell transplantation in children using TCR repertoire profiling.

Overall study results and their limits: Over the following months the frequencies of hyperexpanded clones went down, and after one year T-cell counts and TCRbeta diversity were mostly credited to newly produced T cells. The apparently early alphabetaT-cell count recovery about two months after transplant was reportedly dependent on only several hundred rapidly expanded clones derived from non-depleted graft cells. In some patients, high TCRbeta diversity at day 60 was attributed to recipient T cells and intrathymic progenitors that had survived conditioning.

Libraries were built with PCR. Sequencing took place on an Illumina HiSeq 2500. Molecular barcoding was employed in the preparation of TCR libraries, with unique molecular identifiers being used to normalize TCRbeta repertoire quantification. The raw public data were reprocessed by TCRdb itself: fastp quality trimming at Q25, MiXCR clonotype calling, in-frame beta chains only. Entries are consolidated by CDR3 protein sequence, retaining the most common genes and DNA. In all, the sample holds a few hundred thousand distinct CDR3 sequences, and over 10% of those were seen once. 2.2% of the sample is in the top ten clones. Explained via the paper, the treatment or condition label denotes: allogeneic hematopoietic cell transplantation with graft depleted of TCRalphabeta T cells and CD19 B cells. TCRalphabeta/CD19-depleted allogeneic hematopoietic cell grafts were given to the transplant recipients, all of whom were children.

The TCR sequence derives from a male patient under 18 who had a stem cell transplant for acute myeloid leukemia, so the T cells may come from the graft donor. This material consisted of PBMCs, mostly from graft donor cells, taken 360 days after TCRalphabeta/CD19-depleted stem cell transplant.

CDR3 loop: CASSPELLGRTFF. The base sequence is TGTGCCAGCAGCCCGGAGTTGTTGGGGCGAACTTTCTTT. The chain links TRBV14 with TRBJ1-1; TRBD1 is perhaps the D gene, given 5 matching bases. At the junction V is shortened by 4 bases and J by 12 bases, with 18 bases in between. Sequences SGHDN (CDR1) and FVKESK (CDR2) are obtained from the germline V gene. The CDR3 spans 13 residues, from the cysteine through the phenylalanine. The sequence is cut down to CDR3 DNA, 39 bases in frame from base 1.